These 2 T cell receptor beta chains share one sample of origin, sequenced in a study of cytomegalovirus exposure and HLA in healthy donors. PCR amplification relied on 60 Vbeta primers (plus 13 Jbeta primers). Clones were sequenced by immunoSEQ multiplex PCR, and TCRdb holds only the in-frame ones, with some missing. Its clone listing holds roughly 80,000 clones. Sequenced: PBMCs. These receptors were collected from a man aged 50-59 years in good health and CMV-seronegative.

The chain has TRBV5-4 and TRBJ2-1, with 13 nucleotides matching TRBD2. From germline, CDR1 is SGHNT and CDR2 YYREEE (reference sequence). There are 16 residues in the CDR3. With V trimmed by 4 bases and J by 4 bases, 5 bases remained unmatched. The CDR3 is CASSRGLAGFYNEQFF. CDR3 DNA sequence: TGTGCCAGCAGCCGGGGACTAGCGGGGTTTTACAATGAGCAGTTCTTC. Together with reference TRBV5-4 and TRBJ2-1, the CDR3 gives the full variable domain: ETGVTQSPTHLIKTRGQQVTLRCSSQSGHNTVSWYQQALGQGPQFIFQYYREEENGRGNFPPRFSGLQFPNYSSELNVNALELDDSALYLCASSRGLAGFYNEQFFGPGTRLTVL.

V usage is TRBV19 and J usage is TRBJ2-7, with 8 bases identical to TRBD1. The CDR3 runs to 15 residues. J lost 3 bases, V lost 5 bases, and 9 bases had no gene match. Germline V gene lookup returns CDR1 LNHDA and CDR2 SQIVND (reference sequence). The DNA for the CDR3 is TGTGCCAGTAGTCTAAGGGGGACAGGAGTCTACGAGCAGTACTTC. Protein sequence: CASSLRGTGVYEQYF.